The present TCR beta chain was sequenced within a study of T cell responses to AZD1222 COVID-19 vaccine. Here immunoSEQ multiplex PCR was the method, and the copy in TCRdb shows in-frame clones only, minus some. The data contain roughly 190,000 clones, approximately 90% of them singletons. This CDR3 is built from 16 residues. V lost 3 bases and J lost 1, with 15 bases in between. Germline CDR1 and CDR2: SGHTA and FQGNSA. Study-wide results and limits: Donors were largely white British and mainly female; clonal diversity was possibly underestimated.

Comments on this clone: Its antigen remains unknown.

The clonotype was recovered from an adult who received the AZD1222 COVID-19 vaccine. This specimen was peripheral blood, taken 28 days after the second AZD1222 dose. This chain links TRBV7-2 with TRBJ1-2; TRBD1 is a possible D gene (5 bases). CDR3 region: CASSFSGTIINYGYTF. DNA of the CDR3: TGTGCCAGCAGCTTTTCCGGGACGATTATTAACTATGGCTACACCTTC.